These 27 T cell receptor beta chains came from one sample sequenced in a study of blood T cell repertoires in COVID-19. TCRdb keeps only in-frame clones here, not all; method: immunoSEQ multiplex PCR. This repertoire shows over 600,000 clones, 80% to 90% found once; its top ten account for roughly 0.25%. Sequencing was carried out using peripheral blood. The receptor set was obtained from a woman aged 18-29 years with acute or convalescent COVID-19.

The chain is built from TRBV27 and TRBJ1-2; 9 bases are shared with TRBD1. V trimming: 6 bases; J trimming: 8 bases; junction bases outside the gene matches: 10. Germline V lookup: CDR1 MNHEY, CDR2 SMNVEV (reference sequence). This CDR3 contains 14 residues. The CDR3 loop is CASSRGQGRMGYTF. CDR3 bases: TGTGCCAGCAGCCGAGGACAGGGGCGGATGGGCTACACCTTC.

The V and J genes are TRBV13 and TRBJ1-2, with 7 bases that match TRBD1. CDR1 PRHDT and CDR2 FYEKMQ come from the germline V gene (reference sequence). V shed 5 bases and J 7 bases; nucleotides not matched to a gene: 4. The CDR3 is 12 residues long. CDR3 sequence reads: CASSGDSRGYTF. Written as DNA, the CDR3 is TGTGCCAGCAGCGGGGACAGTCGTGGCTACACCTTC.

This clone has a single count. The gene calls are TRBV5-4 and TRBJ1-1; no firm D call. The CDR3 extends over 14 amino acids. Trimming took off 0 bases at V and 0 bases at J, with 6 bases between the two ends. Germline V gene data show CDR1 as SGHNT and CDR2 as YYREEE (reference sequence). The CDR3 reads CASSLGEMNTEAFF. CDR3 coding DNA: TGTGCCAGCAGCTTGGGGGAGATGAACACTGAAGCTTTCTTT. Together with reference TRBV5-4 and TRBJ1-1, the CDR3 gives the full variable domain: ETGVTQSPTHLIKTRGQQVTLRCSSQSGHNTVSWYQQALGQGPQFIFQYYREEENGRGNFPPRFSGLQFPNYSSELNVNALELDDSALYLCASSLGEMNTEAFFGQGTRLTVV.

This clone was picked up a small number of times. CDR3 region: CAISESDSPSGAQIGQYF. The CDR3 DNA sequence: TGTGCCATCAGTGAGTCGGATTCCCCTAGCGGAGCACAGATAGGGCAGTATTTT. The V and J genes are TRBV10-3 and TRBJ2-3; TRBD2 matches 7 bases. The CDR3 consists of 18 residues. With V trimmed by 0 bases and J by 11 bases, 20 bases remained unmatched. The germline gives CDR1 ENHRY, CDR2 SYGVKD.

The chain links TRBV6-1 to TRBJ2-3; D ambiguous. Germline lookup yields CDR1 MNHNS and CDR2 SASEGT. The V and J ends lost 3 bases and 4 bases respectively, with 14 bases between them. The CDR3 covers 15 residues. CDR3 in DNA: TGTGCCAGCAGTGAGGTGTCCACGGCGGCAGATACGCAGTATTTT. The encoded protein is CASSEVSTAADTQYF.

The chain recombines TRBV3-1 (or the pseudogene TRBV3-2) with TRBJ2-1; 8 bases align to TRBD2. Looked up from germline, CDR1 is LGHDT and CDR2 is YNNKEL (reference sequence). The CDR3 is 21 amino acids. V shed 1 base and J 0 bases; nucleotides not matched to a gene: 17. CDR3 bases: TGTGCCAGCAGCCAAGGACCCCCTCAGCGGGGGCCTCTGAGCTCCTACAATGAGCAGTTCTTC. Its translation: CASSQGPPQRGPLSSYNEQFF.

The chain combines TRBV11-2 with TRBJ2-5; maybe TRBD1 (5 bases). With 7 bases removed from V and 7 bases from J, the gap between germline ends came to 19 bases. CDR3 length: 14 amino acids. From germline, CDR1 is SGHAT and CDR2 FQNNGV. CDR3 residues: CASNPTGRAGTQYF. CDR3 in DNA: TGTGCCAGCAACCCCACCGGCAGGGCTGGGACCCAGTACTTC.

The rearrangement joins TRBV6-5 to TRBJ1-1, with D possibly TRBD1 on 6 matching bases. Germline V lookup: CDR1 MNHEY, CDR2 SVGAGI. This CDR3 comprises 15 residues. V was pared by 5 bases and J by 6 bases, with 19 bases between. CDR3 region: CASSRAVDRRSEAFF. Here the CDR3 DNA reads TGTGCCAGCAGTCGGGCCGTCGACAGGAGGTCTGAAGCTTTCTTT.

The chain links TRBV28 to TRBJ1-2; 9 bases fit TRBD1. This CDR3 comprises 15 residues. The V gene end was trimmed by 5 bases and the J gene end by 2 bases; junction bases not matched to a gene: 6. Germline V gives CDR1 MDHEN, CDR2 SYDVKM. In DNA form, the CDR3 reads TGTGCCAGCAGTCGTCGACAGGGGGACAACTATGGCTACACCTTC. Translated, it gives CASSRRQGDNYGYTF.

This chain uses TRBV24-1 with TRBJ1-5; D not resolved. The V gene lost 3 bases and the J gene lost 2 bases, with 10 bases spanning the gap. This CDR3 has 15 residues. Germline V CDR1 and CDR2: KGHDR, SFDVKD. The CDR3 here is CATSDAEEGNQPQHF. DNA of the CDR3: TGTGCCACCAGTGATGCAGAGGAAGGCAATCAGCCCCAGCATTTT.

This clone came up once. This rearrangement joins TRBV25-1 to TRBJ1-1; 7 nucleotides match TRBD1. This CDR3 comprises 15 residues. CDR1 MGHDK and CDR2 SYGVNS come from the germline V gene. V shed 4 bases, J shed 1 base, and the junction held 6 bases outside the gene matches. The CDR3, as DNA: TGTGCCAGCAGTGCACCCAGGGGGAAGAACACTGAAGCTTTCTTT. Protein sequence: CASSAPRGKNTEAFF.

The genes are TRBV28 and TRBJ2-7, with D perhaps TRBD1 (6 bases). Germline CDR1 reads MDHEN; CDR2 reads SYDVKM. Trimming took 4 bases from V and 9 from J, leaving 25 bases between them. The CDR3 is made up of 16 amino acids. CDR3 residues: CASSSTARARGGRQYF. The CDR3 DNA follows: TGTGCCAGCAGTTCAACCGCCCGGGCCAGGGGCGGAAGGCAGTACTTC.

This clone was seen a single time. CDR3: CASSQARFQHRQHSNQPQHF. CDR3 nucleotide sequence: TGTGCCAGCAGCCAAGCTAGATTTCAACACCGACAGCATAGCAATCAGCCCCAGCATTTT. The rearrangement uses TRBV4-2 and TRBJ1-5; the D gene is possibly TRBD1 (5 bases). In germline, CDR1 is LGHNA, CDR2 YNFKEQ. The CDR3 extends over 20 amino acids. Trimming took 1 base from V and 0 from J, leaving 22 bases between them.

J is TRBJ1-4 and V is TRBV5-1; 8 bases map to TRBD1. The trim removed 4 bases at V and 8 bases at J, leaving 10 bases unmatched. The CDR3 contains 15 residues. Per the germline V gene, CDR1 is SGHRS and CDR2 is YFSETQ. CDR3: CASSPAGGFEEKLFF. CDR3 in DNA: TGCGCCAGCAGCCCTGCAGGGGGCTTTGAAGAAAAACTGTTTTTT. Full variable domain (outside the CDR3, taken from reference TRBV5-1 and TRBJ1-4): KAGVTQTPRYLIKTRGQQVTLSCSPISGHRSVSWYQQTPGQGLQFLFEYFSETQRNKGNFPGRFSGRQFSNSRSEMNVSTLELGDSALYLCASSPAGGFEEKLFFGSGTQLSVL.

This clone occurred once. The chain has TRBV24-1 and TRBJ2-3; 10 nucleotides agree with TRBD2. CDR1 is KGHDR and CDR2 is SFDVKD in the germline V gene. The CDR3 has 15 amino acids. The V segment lost 1 base and the J segment 4 bases; nucleotides outside the gene matches: 1. The CDR3 DNA sequence: TGTGCCACCAGTGATTTAAGCGGGGGGGCAGATACGCAGTATTTT. Translated, it gives CATSDLSGGADTQYF.

This chain joins TRBV30 and TRBJ1-2, with D uncertain. Germline lookup yields CDR1 GTSNPN and CDR2 SVGIG (reference sequence). The CDR3 is 12 residues long. Trimming pared 4 bases from V and 7 bases from J, leaving 13 bases between. CDR3 in amino acids: CAWMAAGSGYTF. For the CDR3, the DNA is TGTGCCTGGATGGCCGCGGGTAGTGGCTACACCTTC.

V is TRBV6-5 and J is TRBJ2-4, with D unclear. Germline V gene sequence: CDR1 MNHEY, CDR2 SVGAGI. The CDR3 length is 15 residues. V gave up 6 bases and J gave up 0 bases, with 12 bases separating them. The CDR3 DNA sequence: TGTGCCAGCAGAGACACCTCACTAGCCAAAAACATTCAGTACTTC. It encodes CASRDTSLAKNIQYF.

This clone appeared a single time. V and J are TRBV27 and TRBJ1-5; tentative D call: TRBD1 (6 bases). The CDR3 runs 15 residues. Trimming shortened V by 0 bases and J by 14 bases, and 20 bases separated the two germline ends. CDR1 MNHEY and CDR2 SMNVEV come from the germline V gene (reference sequence). The CDR3 DNA reads as TGTGCCAGCAGTTTATCGCAGGGGCTCGGTACGGCCGAGCATTTT. It codes for CASSLSQGLGTAEHF.

The chain carries TRBV9 and TRBJ2-1; D uncertain. Germline-derived CDR1 and CDR2 are SGDLS and YYNGEE. V lost 4 bases and J lost 8, with 16 bases in between. The CDR3 runs 14 residues. CDR3 residues: CASSSRVLGYEQFF. CDR3 coding DNA: TGTGCCAGCAGCTCCCGGGTCCTAGGTTATGAGCAGTTCTTC.

The chain has TRBV19 and TRBJ1-5; D is ambiguous. Germline V lookup: CDR1 LNHDA, CDR2 SQIVND (reference sequence). V was pared by 6 bases and J by 9 bases, with 12 bases between. The CDR3 is 12 amino acids. CDR3: CASRRWPGPQHF. In DNA, the CDR3 is TGTGCCAGTAGACGGTGGCCAGGGCCCCAGCATTTT.

This clone was seen once. This CDR3 is CASSQRLADSYEQYF. DNA for the CDR3: TGCGCCAGCAGCCAGAGACTAGCGGACTCCTACGAGCAGTACTTC. The V call is TRBV4-1, the J call TRBJ2-7, with TRBD2 identical over 9 bases. Per the germline V gene, CDR1 is MGHRA and CDR2 is YSYEKL. After removal of 3 bases from V and 0 bases from J, the junction contained 3 bases not matched to a gene. The CDR3 runs 15 residues.

This chain links TRBV29-1 with TRBJ1-1, with 9 bases lining up with TRBD1. Germline loops: CDR1 SQVTM, CDR2 ANQGSEA. Trimming cost V 4 bases and J 0 bases; bases outside gene matches: 3. CDR3 length: 14 residues. CDR3: CSVGTGEMNTEAFF. The CDR3 DNA reads as TGCAGCGTTGGGACAGGGGAGATGAACACTGAAGCTTTCTTT.

The V and J genes are TRBV2 and TRBJ1-6; maybe TRBD1 (6 bases). This CDR3 spans 18 amino acids. Germline values: CDR1 SNHLY, CDR2 FYNNEI. The ends were cut back, 5 bases at V and 5 bases at J, with 22 bases in the middle. DNA of the CDR3: TGTGCCAGCAGTACTCCTCCGGGACACGAAAGCAATAATTCACCCCTCCACTTT. Residues: CASSTPPGHESNNSPLHF.

The chain is built from TRBV6-5 and TRBJ1-1, with D unresolved. This CDR3 has 12 residues. The V gene lost 11 bases and the J gene lost 0 bases, with 10 bases spanning the gap. Germline CDR1 and CDR2: MNHEY and SVGAGI. CDR3 coding DNA: TGTGCCTGCAAGAGATTGAACACTGAAGCTTTCTTT. It yields the protein CACKRLNTEAFF.

The V gene is TRBV5-6, the J gene TRBJ1-2, with TRBD1 matching 8 bases. Per germline, CDR1 SGHDT and CDR2 YYEEEE. This CDR3 has 17 residues. V was pared by 0 bases and J by 3 bases, with 10 bases of the junction left unmatched. The CDR3 sequence: CASSLDTQGARHYGYTF. CDR3 coding DNA: TGTGCCAGCAGCTTGGATACTCAGGGGGCGCGTCACTATGGCTACACCTTC.

The rearrangement uses TRBV19 and TRBJ1-2, with no clear D. Per the germline V gene, CDR1 is LNHDA and CDR2 is SQIVND (reference sequence). Trimming pared 5 bases from V and 4 bases from J, leaving 11 bases between. CDR3 size: 13 residues. CDR3 region: CASSFPDIYGYTF. The CDR3 DNA is TGTGCCAGTAGTTTCCCCGACATCTATGGCTACACCTTC.

The rearrangement joins TRBV7-3 to TRBJ2-3; maybe TRBD2 (5 bases). The CDR3 loop spans 13 amino acids. Germline loops: CDR1 SGHTA, CDR2 FQGTGA. V lost 4 bases and J 1 base, leaving 6 bases between the germline ends. The CDR3 DNA reads TGTGCCAGCAGCTGGGGAGGCACAGATACGCAGTATTTT. Translation gives CASSWGGTDTQYF.